The T cell receptor beta chain under discussion was sequenced for a study of T-cell memory formation after mild COVID-19. Study at large: The two donors had largely donor-specific TCR clusters.

A single record per CDR3 protein comes from TCRdb applying MiXCR to the 5' RACE reads. The sample holds 450,000 to 700,000 distinct CDR3 sequences, approximately 18% seen once. The sample consisted of PBMCs or a T cell subset sorted from them (not recorded which). This sequence originates from an adult woman who had mild COVID-19 (a few samples of this study predate the infection). Cell type and time point are not known.

As DNA, the CDR3 is TGTGCCAGCAGCCCGACCCCCTTAGTCCAAGAGACCCAGTACTTC. Translation: CASSPTPLVQETQYF. The chain employs TRBV5-5 and TRBJ2-5; D is uncertain. Germline V gene sequence: CDR1 SGHKS, CDR2 YYEKEE (reference sequence). This CDR3 is 15 amino acids long. Between the trimmed V and J ends, which lost 4 bases and 1 base, there was a span of 14 bases.